The entry that follows covers one T cell receptor beta chain sequence. Its antigen is not identified. The data originate from a study of high-grade serous ovarian cancer treatment subgroups. On the study more broadly: Samples averaged roughly 14,000 reads and 7,500 or so unique TCR beta rearrangements.

The study, taken as a whole, reports: Same-patient tumor repertoires overlapped at roughly 0.095 to 0.85; different patients barely overlapped. CDR1 and CDR2 were left unanalyzed; analyses focused on CDR3. Spatial context was lost because tumors were sequenced in bulk.

Germline CDR1 is SGHTA and CDR2 is FQGTGA. The CDR3 length is 16 residues. V was cut by 0 bases and J by 5 bases, with 16 bases left in between. Assay used: immunoSEQ multiplex PCR; TCRdb lists only in-frame clones, some missing. The table shows 30,000 or so clones, with 80% to 90% occurring only once. Tumor tissue was taken before any definitive surgery or chemotherapy was given. The genes are TRBV7-3 and TRBJ2-5; possibly TRBD1 or TRBD2 for D (5 bases each). Sequencing was done on a sample of tumor tissue. The sequence was collected from a human donor with high-grade serous ovarian cancer. CDR3 loop: CASSLTGTAGWETQYF. DNA of the CDR3: TGTGCCAGCAGCTTAACCGGGACCGCGGGTTGGGAGACCCAGTACTTC. The full variable domain, completed using reference TRBV7-3 and TRBJ2-5, is GAGVSQTPSNKVTEKGKYVELRCDPISGHTALYWYRQSLGQGPEFLIYFQGTGAADDSGLPNDRFFAVRPEGSVSTLKIQRTERGDSAVYLCASSLTGTAGWETQYFGPGTRLLVL.